The source of this TCR beta chain is a study of blood T cells in healthy people across ages (dated by TCRdb to between 2015 and 2016). General notes on the study: Template switching captured roughly one uniquely barcoded TCR beta cDNA molecule per two T cells in model experiments. The donors were split into four age groups: young (average around 15 years), middle-aged (roughly 39), aged (roughly 68) and long-lived (about 74). Two additional independent replicas of 1 million unique cDNA reads from the same blood draw were analyzed for two donors (one aged 18 to 29 and one aged 80 or older). Age-related changes in TCR beta repertoire diversity were measured in the study by deep sequencing normalized with unique cDNA molecular identifiers.

The CDR3 has 16 amino acids, counting the end cysteine and phenylalanine. The kept DNA is CDR3 alone, 48 bases in frame from the first base. CDR1 and CDR2, looked up from the germline V gene, are SNHLY and FYNNEI. At the junction V is shortened by 8 bases and J by 12 bases; bases outside the gene matches: 18. Library construction relied on 5' RACE. Sequencing instrument: Illumina HiSeq 2500. The second PCR ran for roughly 7 to 11 cycles and used a J-beta primer mix along with a sample-barcoded 5' primer. Each TCR beta cDNA molecule received a unique molecular identifier from a template-switch 5' adaptor carrying 12 random nucleotides. Each sample yielded at least 2.5 million CDR3-containing paired-end reads. All of the RNA was converted into first-strand cDNA using the Mint cDNA synthesis kit, with a TRBC-specific oligonucleotide serving as the primer. Following uracil-DNA glycosylase treatment, a first 18-cycle PCR with universal primers M1SS and BC2_uni_R was performed on all cDNA. Under the source paper's analysis protocol: Normalization of each sample was performed by random selection of 1 million high-quality reads, each carrying a distinct molecular identifier. Reads sharing molecular identifiers were discarded rather than binned into consensus sequences. MiTCR, with a Q25 quality threshold and the strictest error-elimination algorithm, was used for CDR3 identification, clonotype clustering and error correction. A nonparametric unseen species model with Euler transformation was used to estimate a lower bound on total TCR beta diversity. TCRdb cleaned the public reads at Q25 with fastp, built clones with MiXCR and kept in-frame beta chains. Identical CDR3 protein sequences are pooled into one entry, listed with their most common genes and DNA. The V and J calls here are based on TCRdb, not the publication. The sample has about 720,000 distinct CDR3 sequences on record, 25% of them singletons. 3% to 4.5% of the sample is in the top ten clones.

Beyond this particular receptor, the publication reports: Estimates of total diversity from one million sequenced T cells were regarded as lower bounds and underestimates. Because donor CMV infection status was unknown, age-related changes in expanded clonotypes were potentially confounded. Compared with the aged group, the long-lived group had more naive CD4+ T cells, fewer expanded clones and increased TCR diversity, suggesting age selection. Since profiling was done on bulk unsorted PBMCs, naive and antigen-experienced compartments could not be conclusively compared. The percentage of naive T cells measured by flow cytometry correlated strongly with observed TCR beta diversity. As age increased, observed TCR beta diversity per million T cells dropped in a roughly linear way, and a significant reduction was already evident by age approximately 40.

The donors were roughly 39 Caucasian individuals from Russia, aged about 6 to 100 years, who were systemically healthy. Each donor gave 9 to 10 milliliters of peripheral blood, collected into EDTA-treated Vacutainer tubes. PBMCs were isolated by Ficoll-Paque density-gradient centrifugation, with at least 6 million obtained per sample. Total RNA was extracted from PBMCs with Trizol reagent, with at least 5 micrograms obtained per sample. Naive CD45RAhigh/CD27high T cell percentages were measured by flow cytometry on a PBMC aliquot from every donor. Note on this clonotype: Its antigen is still unknown. The input lacks base qualities; no much larger clone sits a single base away.

These data were also filed under a second study, of T cells of mothers and their children. The second study's paper adds: The donors were nine systemically healthy Caucasian individuals, made up of three mothers and their six children. cDNA synthesis used all of the extracted RNA, with around 1.4 ug of RNA in each 15 ul reaction. Sample barcodes and 2-4 random nucleotides were added via the M1S primer in the second PCR. Over 8 million TCR beta CDR3 reads came from each mother, compared with around 3 million reads from each child. In both related and unrelated pairs, thymic selection shapes the output of TCR recombination in a similar way, with inherited differences having only a minor effect. Related mother-child pairs always showed normalized repertoire overlap that was slightly higher than in unrelated mother-child pairs, though the difference was never significant. No persistent microchimeric T cell clones were found, with a detection sensitivity of approximately 100 clones per million clonotypes. To look for features that set related mother-child pairs apart from unrelated individuals, the researchers ran deep NGS to compare the TCR beta repertoires of mothers and children. The mean age was 40 +/- 4 years for the mothers and about 12 +/- 4 years for the children. After adapters were ligated using NEBNext reagents, the libraries underwent 100+100 nt paired-end sequencing on an Illumina HiSeq 2000. To prevent cross-contamination, the mother and child libraries were prepared a month apart and were sequenced in separate runs. Each donor had between roughly 500,000 and 2,100,000 distinct TCR beta clonotypes identified. Naive TCR beta clonotypes were estimated from low-frequency clonotypes matched to each donor's FACS-determined naive share, without sorting.

Rearrangement joined TRBV2 to TRBJ2-7, with 14 bases matching TRBD2. This receptor was obtained from a boy younger than 18 in good health. Source material: blood. The CDR3 protein: CASQVGTSGSPVTPYF. The nucleotides read TGTGCCAGCCAAGTGGGGACTAGCGGGAGTCCCGTAACTCCGTACTTC.